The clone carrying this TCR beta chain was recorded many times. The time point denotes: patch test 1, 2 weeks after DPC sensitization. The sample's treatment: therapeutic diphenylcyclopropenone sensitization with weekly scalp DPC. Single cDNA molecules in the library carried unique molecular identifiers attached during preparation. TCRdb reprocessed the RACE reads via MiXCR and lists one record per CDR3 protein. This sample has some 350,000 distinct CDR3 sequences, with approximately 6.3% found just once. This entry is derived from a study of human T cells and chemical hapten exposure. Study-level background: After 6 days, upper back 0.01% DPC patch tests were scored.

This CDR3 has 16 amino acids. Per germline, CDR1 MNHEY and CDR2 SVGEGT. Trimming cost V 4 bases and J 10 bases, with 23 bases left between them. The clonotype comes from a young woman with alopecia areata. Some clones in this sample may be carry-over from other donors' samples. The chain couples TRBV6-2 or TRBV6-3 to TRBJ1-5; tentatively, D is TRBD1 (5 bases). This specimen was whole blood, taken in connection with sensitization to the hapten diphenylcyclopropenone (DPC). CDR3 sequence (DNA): TGTGCCAGCAGTTTCCGGGACGGTATTGAAATTTTACCCCAGCATTTT. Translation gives CASSFRDGIEILPQHF.